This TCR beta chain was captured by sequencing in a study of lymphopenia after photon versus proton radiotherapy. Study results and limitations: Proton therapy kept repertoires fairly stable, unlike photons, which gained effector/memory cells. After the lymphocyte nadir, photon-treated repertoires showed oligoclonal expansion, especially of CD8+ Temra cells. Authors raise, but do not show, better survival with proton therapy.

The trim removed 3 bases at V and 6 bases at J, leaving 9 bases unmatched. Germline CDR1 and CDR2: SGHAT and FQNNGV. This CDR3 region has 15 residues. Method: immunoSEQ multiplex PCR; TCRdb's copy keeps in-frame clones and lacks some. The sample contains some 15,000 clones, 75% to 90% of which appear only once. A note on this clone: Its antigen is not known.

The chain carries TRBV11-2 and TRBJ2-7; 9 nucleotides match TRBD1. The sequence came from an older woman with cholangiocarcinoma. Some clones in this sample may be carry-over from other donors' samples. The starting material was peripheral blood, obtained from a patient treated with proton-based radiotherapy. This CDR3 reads CASSFTHPGQGEQYF. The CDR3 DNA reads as TGTGCCAGCAGCTTCACACACCCGGGACAGGGCGAGCAGTACTTC.